The following is a TCR beta chain sequence with its context. The record originates from a study of technical replicates of blood from a few donors. Assay used: immunoSEQ multiplex PCR; TCRdb lists only in-frame clones, some missing. The sample has approximately 87,000 clones, roughly 96% seen once. V gave up 8 bases and J gave up 0 bases, with 11 bases separating them. Germline assignment: CDR1 MNHEY and CDR2 SMNVEV (reference sequence). The CDR3 spans 14 residues. The TCR comes from a human donor in good health. The sequenced sample consisted of T cells isolated from PBMCs. The chain couples TRBV27 to TRBJ2-1; D gene unclear. CDR3 DNA sequence: TGTGCCAGCGGGCTCCTTAGCTCCTACAATGAGCAGTTCTTC. Its translation: CASGLLSSYNEQFF.